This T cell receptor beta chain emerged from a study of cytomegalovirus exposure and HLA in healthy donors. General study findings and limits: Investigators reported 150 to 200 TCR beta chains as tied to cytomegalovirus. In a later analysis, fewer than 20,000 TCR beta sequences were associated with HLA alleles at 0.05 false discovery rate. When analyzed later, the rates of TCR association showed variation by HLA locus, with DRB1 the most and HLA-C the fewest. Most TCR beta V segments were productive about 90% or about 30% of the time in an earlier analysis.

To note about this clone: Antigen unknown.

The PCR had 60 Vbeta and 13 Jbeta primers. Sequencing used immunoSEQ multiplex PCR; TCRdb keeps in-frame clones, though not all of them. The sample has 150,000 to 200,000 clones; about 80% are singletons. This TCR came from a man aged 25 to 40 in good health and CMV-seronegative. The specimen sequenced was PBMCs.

The CDR3 DNA follows: TGTGCCAGCAGCAGAGACACAGATACGCAGTATTTT. Translating gives CASSRDTDTQYF. The rearrangement uses TRBV5-6 and TRBJ2-3; D gene ambiguous. The V gene lost 4 bases and the J gene lost 2 bases, with 5 bases spanning the gap. The CDR3 spans 12 residues. Germline V gene lookup returns CDR1 SGHDT and CDR2 YYEEEE.